The next 25 T cell receptor beta chains were all read from a single sample in a study of blood T cell repertoires in COVID-19. Assay: immunoSEQ multiplex PCR; the TCRdb copy retains only in-frame clones and omits some. This table has approximately 170,000 clones, more than 85% appearing once. The sample comprised peripheral blood. The receptors shown here come from a woman older than 75 with COVID-19, enrolled during active disease.

The rearrangement uses TRBV18 and TRBJ1-5; D is perhaps TRBD1 (6 bases). Germline V lookup: CDR1 KGHSH, CDR2 LQKENI. With 3 bases removed from V and 3 bases from J, the gap between germline ends came to 12 bases. The CDR3 totals 15 residues. The CDR3 bases are TGTGCCAGCTCACCCGACAGGTTAAACAATCAGCCCCAGCATTTT. It codes for CASSPDRLNNQPQHF.

This sequence joins TRBV11-3 and TRBJ2-7, with D hard to call. CDR1 is SGHNT, CDR2 YENEEA, per germline. Trimming removed 5 bases from V and 0 bases from J, with 14 bases in between. CDR3 length: 15 residues. Written as DNA, the CDR3 is TGTGCCAGCAGCCCCATACCCCCGAGCTCCTACGAGCAGTACTTC. Translating it yields CASSPIPPSSYEQYF.

This clone was recorded once. The V and J genes are TRBV10-3 and TRBJ2-2; perhaps TRBD2 as D (6 bases). The germline gives CDR1 ENHRY, CDR2 SYGVKD. Trimming pared 8 bases from V and 5 bases from J, leaving 15 bases between. The CDR3 consists of 14 residues. The CDR3 DNA reads as TGTGCCATCTCCTTAGGGGAGGCGACCGGGGAGCTGTTTTTT. As protein: CAISLGEATGELFF.

The genes are TRBV7-9 and TRBJ2-1; TRBD2 is a possible D gene (6 bases). Trimming took 3 bases from V and 12 from J, leaving 9 bases between them. The CDR3 runs 11 residues. CDR1 is SEHNR and CDR2 is FQNEAQ in the germline V gene (reference sequence). In nucleotides, the CDR3 is TGTGCCAGCAGCTTGGGGCGGGGGCAGTTCTTC. It codes for CASSLGRGQFF.

The V gene is TRBV27, the J gene TRBJ1-1; D might be TRBD1 (5 bases). The V end was cut by 6 bases, the J end by 0 bases, with 17 bases between. The germline V gene has CDR1 MNHEY and CDR2 SMNVEV (reference sequence). CDR3 length equals 16 residues. CDR3 nucleotide sequence: TGTGCCAGCAGCTCGCGAACAGGAGACCTGAACACTGAAGCTTTCTTT. Translating gives CASSSRTGDLNTEAFF.

The chain uses TRBV23-1 and TRBJ2-7, with D perhaps matching TRBD1 (5 bases). TRBV23-1 falls under the ORF class, with uncertain function. The CDR3 consists of 16 residues. Trimming left V 0 bases short and J 1 base short, with 13 bases between. In nucleotides, the CDR3 is TGCGCCAGCAGTCAATCGGGGCCAGGGTTGTCCTACGAGCAGTACTTC. Translation: CASSQSGPGLSYEQYF.

The chain employs TRBV4-2 and TRBJ1-5, with D unclear. The germline V gene has CDR1 LGHNA and CDR2 YNFKEQ. V lost 0 bases to trimming and J lost 0 bases, with 6 bases between them. The CDR3 spans 15 residues. The CDR3 loop is CASSQDSYSNQPQHF. The CDR3 region has the DNA TGTGCCAGCAGCCAAGACAGTTATAGCAATCAGCCCCAGCATTTT.

The chain uses TRBV2 and TRBJ1-6, with D unclear. V gave up 1 base and J gave up 0 bases, with 16 bases separating them. From germline, CDR1 is SNHLY and CDR2 FYNNEI. This CDR3 spans 19 amino acids. The CDR3 nucleotides are TGTGCCAGCAGTGAAGTACGACGGTCGCGGAGCTCCTATAATTCACCCCTCCACTTT. It specifies CASSEVRRSRSSYNSPLHF.

The rearrangement joins TRBV2 to TRBJ1-1, with 9 positions matching TRBD1. Germline lookup yields CDR1 SNHLY and CDR2 FYNNEI. The CDR3 sequence is 15 residues long. V trimming: 3 bases; J trimming: 1 base; junction bases outside the gene matches: 3. This CDR3 is CASSDQDRGNTEAFF. The CDR3 DNA sequence: TGTGCCAGCAGTGACCAGGACAGGGGGAACACTGAAGCTTTCTTT.

The rearrangement joins TRBV7-9 to TRBJ2-1, with 7 bases matching TRBD2. Germline V gene data show CDR1 as SEHNR and CDR2 as FQNEAQ (reference sequence). The J segment lost 2 bases and the V segment lost 5 bases, leaving 9 bases of the junction unmatched. This CDR3 has 16 amino acids. The CDR3 protein is CASSPPGLGAYNEQFF. The CDR3 region has the DNA TGTGCCAGCAGCCCACCCGGACTAGGAGCCTACAATGAGCAGTTCTTC. Complete variable domain (other parts from reference TRBV7-9 and TRBJ2-1): DTGVSQNPRHKITKRGQNVTFRCDPISEHNRLYWYRQTLGQGPEFLTYFQNEAQLEKSRLLSDRFSAERPKGSFSTLEIQRTEQGDSAMYLCASSPPGLGAYNEQFFGPGTRLTVL.

This clone was found a few times. The genes are TRBV7-9 and TRBJ2-5; D is perhaps TRBD1 (5 bases). V lost 1 base, J lost 1 base, and 10 bases lay in between. Germline V gives CDR1 SEHNR, CDR2 FQNEAQ (reference sequence). CDR3 length equals 15 residues. DNA for the CDR3: TGTGCCAGCAGCTTAGTAGGGGCAGCCCAAGAGACCCAGTACTTC. It encodes CASSLVGAAQETQYF.

This clone was seen just once. J is TRBJ1-1 and V is TRBV3-1 (or the pseudogene TRBV3-2); D gene ambiguous. Deletions cut 0 bases from V and 1 base from J, with 12 bases between. Germline-derived CDR1 and CDR2 are LGHDT and YNNKEL (reference sequence). The CDR3 covers 16 residues. The CDR3 region is CASSQDRMGRNTEAFF. DNA for the CDR3: TGTGCCAGCAGCCAAGATAGGATGGGGAGGAACACTGAAGCTTTCTTT.

This clone has only a few counts. The gene calls are TRBV28 and TRBJ1-2; weak D call: TRBD1 (6 bases). V gave up 8 bases and J gave up 7 bases, with 17 bases separating them. The CDR3 sequence is 13 residues long. From germline, CDR1 is MDHEN and CDR2 SYDVKM. The chain's CDR3 is CASLSRGPGGYTF. In DNA, the CDR3 is TGTGCCAGCCTCTCGCGGGGGCCCGGTGGCTACACCTTC.

This rearrangement joins TRBV12-3 or TRBV12-4 to TRBJ2-7, with a weak D call TRBD1 (6 bases). Trimming took off 1 base at V and 7 bases at J, with 11 bases between the two ends. CDR3 length: 13 amino acids. CDR3: CASSLGPGTEQYF. The DNA for the CDR3 is TGTGCCAGCAGTTTAGGACCGGGGACAGAGCAGTACTTC.

J is TRBJ1-1 and V is TRBV5-4; possibly TRBD1 for D (5 bases). CDR1 is SGHNT and CDR2 is YYREEE in the germline V gene (reference sequence). The CDR3 totals 12 residues. The V end was cut by 0 bases, the J end by 8 bases, with 8 bases between. DNA of the CDR3: TGTGCCAGCAGCTTGGATGACAGCGAAGCTTTCTTT. Its translation is CASSLDDSEAFF.

The rearrangement joins TRBV5-1 to TRBJ1-4; 9 positions agree with TRBD1. Germline V gene sequence: CDR1 SGHRS, CDR2 YFSETQ. The V and J ends lost 4 bases and 4 bases, in that order; junction bases with no gene match: 11. The CDR3 length is 17 residues. CDR3 protein: CASSPSGGTGNNEKLFF. CDR3 coding DNA: TGCGCCAGCAGCCCCTCCGGAGGGACAGGGAATAATGAAAAACTGTTTTTT.

The genes are TRBV27 and TRBJ1-4; 10 bases align to TRBD1. V dropped 5 bases and J dropped 0; count of bases not matched to a gene: 6. Germline values: CDR1 MNHEY, CDR2 SMNVEV (reference sequence). This CDR3 is 17 amino acids long. This CDR3 reads CASSTRDRGATNEKLFF. The CDR3 DNA sequence: TGTGCCAGCAGTACCCGGGACAGGGGTGCAACTAATGAAAAACTGTTTTTT.

The chain is built from TRBV9 and TRBJ2-3; 8 positions agree with TRBD1. The CDR3 contains 14 residues. In germline, CDR1 is SGDLS, CDR2 YYNGEE. V was pared by 0 bases and J by 6 bases, with 3 bases of the junction left unmatched. CDR3 in amino acids: CASSVAGGDDTQYF. CDR3 nucleotides: TGTGCCAGCAGCGTAGCAGGGGGCGACGATACGCAGTATTTT.

CDR3 protein: CASGQTKVPVPTNEKLFF. The DNA for the CDR3 is TGTGCCAGCGGCCAGACAAAGGTACCGGTCCCAACTAATGAAAAACTGTTTTTT. V is TRBV7-6 and J is TRBJ1-4; D gene ambiguous. Per the germline V gene, CDR1 is SGHVS and CDR2 is FNYEAQ. The CDR3 has 18 residues. V lost 8 bases, J lost 0 bases, and 22 bases lay in between.

CDR3 sequence: CASSREENEQFF. As DNA, the CDR3 is TGTGCCAGCAGCCGGGAAGAGAATGAGCAGTTCTTC. The genes are TRBV9 and TRBJ2-1, with a possible D match to TRBD2 (5 bases). Trimming removed 4 bases from V and 7 bases from J, with 9 bases in between. Germline V gene data show CDR1 as SGDLS and CDR2 as YYNGEE. The length of the CDR3 is 12 residues.

V gene TRBV9 combines with J gene TRBJ2-7; D not certain. This CDR3 is built from 13 residues. Germline-derived CDR1 and CDR2 are SGDLS and YYNGEE. V was shortened by 4 bases and J by 6 bases, with 14 bases between the two germline ends. Written as DNA, the CDR3 is TGTGCCAGCAGCCCCTCCCCTTTGCGCGAGCAGTACTTC. Its protein product is CASSPSPLREQYF.

This clone was seen once. The chain carries TRBV5-1 and TRBJ2-2; 10 bases agree with TRBD2. Unmatched junction bases numbered 14, after V lost 1 base and J lost 5 bases. This CDR3 spans 19 amino acids. The germline V gene has CDR1 SGHRS and CDR2 YFSETQ. The CDR3 coding sequence is TGCGCCAGCAGCTTGAAATTCGGTCTAGCGGGAGTAAGGACCGGGGAGCTGTTTTTT. It encodes CASSLKFGLAGVRTGELFF.

The chain joins TRBV4-1 to TRBJ1-1; 7 bases align to TRBD1. The CDR3 is 16 residues long. Germline trimming cut 0 bases from V and 5 bases from J; bases unmatched to any gene: 9. CDR1 MGHRA and CDR2 YSYEKL come from the germline V gene. In DNA form, the CDR3 reads TGCGCCAGCAGCCAAGATCGGACAGGCCTGAGGACTGAAGCTTTCTTT. Residues: CASSQDRTGLRTEAFF.

This chain links TRBV2 with TRBJ1-2, with TRBD1 as a possible D gene (6 bases). CDR1 and CDR2 (germline): SNHLY, FYNNEI. The CDR3 runs 15 residues. V shed 5 bases and J shed 2 bases, with 15 bases lying between them. The CDR3 sequence is CASSLQGIGNYGYTF. The CDR3 bases are TGTGCCAGCAGTCTCCAGGGGATAGGAAACTATGGCTACACCTTC. The complete variable domain, with remaining parts taken from reference TRBV2 and TRBJ1-2, reads EPEVTQTPSHQVTQMGQEVILRCVPISNHLYFYWYRQILGQKVEFLVSFYNNEISEKSEIFDDQFSVERPDGSNFTLKIRSTKLEDSAMYFCASSLQGIGNYGYTFGSGTRLTVV.

The chain couples TRBV15 to TRBJ2-1, with D maybe TRBD2 (5 bases). CDR1 and CDR2 (germline): LNHNV, YYDKDF (reference sequence). This CDR3 spans 13 amino acids. V lost 0 bases to trimming and J lost 13 bases, with 13 bases between them. This CDR3 reads CATSRDEIGGQFF. The CDR3 DNA follows: TGTGCCACCAGCAGAGATGAAATAGGAGGACAGTTCTTC.